The next 20 T cell receptor beta chains were all read from a single sample in a study of OX40 agonist ivuxolimab in advanced cancers. The library relied on the immunoSEQ multiplex PCR assay. The source is immuneACCESS, and TCRdb retained only in-frame sequences with V and J called. Part of the clones is not carried over; for the studies checked, unresolved V genes explain less than half of this, and the remainder is unexplained. The sample table contains roughly 53,000 clones; only one count was recorded for over 80% of them. The ten most abundant clones make up approximately 0.61% of the sample. The input for sequencing was CD4+ or CD8+ T cells sorted from blood, taken in a trial of the OX40 agonist ivuxolimab. These receptor sequences come from an adult with an advanced solid tumor such as melanoma, head and neck, liver or kidney cancer.

The chain couples TRBV19 to TRBJ2-4; D perhaps matches TRBD2 (6 bases). Trimming shortened V by 3 bases and J by 9 bases, and 21 bases separated the two germline ends. The CDR3 has 16 amino acids. CDR1 is LNHDA, CDR2 SQIVND, per germline (reference sequence). The CDR3 sequence: CASSMRFLGTGVIQYF. As DNA, the CDR3 is TGTGCCAGTAGTATGCGTTTTCTGGGTACGGGGGTCATTCAGTACTTC.

The chain employs TRBV5-1 and TRBJ2-5; D uncertain. This CDR3 region has 16 residues. The V gene lost 0 bases and the J gene lost 0 bases, with 12 bases spanning the gap. Germline CDR1 SGHRS, CDR2 YFSETQ. The DNA of the CDR3 is TGCGCCAGCAGCTTGGGGCGAATTACGAACCAAGAGACCCAGTACTTC. Translation: CASSLGRITNQETQYF.

V is TRBV19 and J is TRBJ2-5; D is perhaps TRBD2 (5 bases). This CDR3 has 15 residues. V was shortened by 9 bases and J by 5 bases, with 22 bases between the two germline ends. Germline CDR1 is LNHDA and CDR2 is SQIVND (reference sequence). CDR3 in amino acids: CASKKEGLDRETQYF. The CDR3 nucleotides read TGTGCCAGCAAAAAGGAAGGACTGGACCGGGAGACCCAGTACTTC. Supplemented by reference TRBV19 and TRBJ2-5, the full variable domain reads DGGITQSPKYLFRKEGQNVTLSCEQNLNHDAMYWYRQDPGQGLRLIYYSQIVNDFQKGDIAEGYSVSREKKESFPLTVTSAQKNPTAFYLCASKKEGLDRETQYFGPGTRLLVL.

The J gene is TRBJ1-5, the V gene TRBV19, with unresolved D. The CDR3 is 14 amino acids. From germline, CDR1 is LNHDA and CDR2 SQIVND (reference sequence). The V end lost 3 bases, the J end lost 2 bases, and 8 bases lay between the germline ends. CDR3 in DNA: TGTGCCAGTAGTATGACCGGGGGCAATCAGCCCCAGCATTTT. It yields the protein CASSMTGGNQPQHF.

This sequence joins TRBV18 and TRBJ2-3, with 8 positions matching TRBD1. Germline CDR1 is KGHSH and CDR2 is LQKENI. Germline trimming cut 0 bases from V and 6 bases from J; bases unmatched to any gene: 2. The CDR3 sequence is 14 residues long. In nucleotides, the CDR3 is TGTGCCAGCTCACCACCCAGGGGGCACGATACGCAGTATTTT. Its translation: CASSPPRGHDTQYF. Based on the CDR3 plus reference TRBV18 and TRBJ2-3, the full variable domain is NAGVMQNPRHLVRRRGQEARLRCSPMKGHSHVYWYRQLPEEGLKFMVYLQKENIIDESGMPKERFSAEFPKEGPSILRIQQVVRGDSAAYFCASSPPRGHDTQYFGPGTRLTVL.

The rearrangement links TRBV5-4 to TRBJ1-2; D is perhaps TRBD1 (6 bases). The CDR3 covers 16 residues. V was cut by 4 bases and J by 4 bases, with 20 bases left in between. Germline CDR1 SGHNT, CDR2 YYREEE (reference sequence). CDR3 DNA: TGTGCCAGCAGCCAAGGGGTCGGGACACCCAGCTATGGCTACACCTTC. Its protein is CASSQGVGTPSYGYTF. The whole variable domain, filled in from reference TRBV5-4 and TRBJ1-2, reads ETGVTQSPTHLIKTRGQQVTLRCSSQSGHNTVSWYQQALGQGPQFIFQYYREEENGRGNFPPRFSGLQFPNYSSELNVNALELDDSALYLCASSQGVGTPSYGYTFGSGTRLTVV.

V gene TRBV6-6 combines with J gene TRBJ2-2; perhaps TRBD2 as D (6 bases). The CDR3 consists of 15 residues. V was clipped by 8 bases and J by 2 bases, with 15 bases between them. Germline values: CDR1 MNHNY, CDR2 SVGAGI (reference sequence). CDR3 coding DNA: TGTGCCAGCTCCGGGCGGGGTACTAACACCGGGGAGCTGTTTTTT. Translating gives CASSGRGTNTGELFF.

This clone was seen only once. V and J are TRBV10-3 and TRBJ2-5; 8 bases are shared with TRBD2. Germline CDR1 is ENHRY and CDR2 is SYGVKD. V lost 2 bases and J lost 5; bases outside the gene matches: 10. The CDR3 has 16 residues. This CDR3 is CAISEARGGSIETQYF. In nucleotides, the CDR3 is TGTGCCATCAGTGAGGCCCGGGGGGGTTCAATCGAGACCCAGTACTTC.

The chain joins TRBV15 to TRBJ2-1; 10 positions agree with TRBD2. Germline V lookup: CDR1 LNHNV, CDR2 YYDKDF (reference sequence). CDR3 length equals 18 residues. Trimming removed 0 bases from V and 3 bases from J; junction bases left unmatched: 8. The CDR3 sequence: CATSRDRRLAGVYNEQFF. Written as DNA, the CDR3 is TGTGCCACCAGCAGAGATCGTCGGCTAGCGGGAGTCTACAATGAGCAGTTCTTC.

V usage is TRBV18 and J usage is TRBJ1-6; the D is unclear. Trimming left V 1 base short and J 4 bases short, with 11 bases between. The CDR3 sequence is 16 residues long. Germline V CDR1 and CDR2: KGHSH, LQKENI. The CDR3 region is CASSPLRVPYNSPLHF. For the CDR3, the DNA is TGTGCCAGCTCACCACTCCGGGTCCCTTATAATTCACCCCTCCACTTT.

The V call is TRBV28, the J call TRBJ1-1, with D unclear. Germline lookup yields CDR1 MDHEN and CDR2 SYDVKM. Trimming removed 6 bases at V and 0 bases at J, with 11 bases between. CDR3 length: 14 residues. CDR3 in amino acids: CASREVMVNTEAFF. DNA for the CDR3: TGTGCCAGCAGGGAAGTTATGGTGAACACTGAAGCTTTCTTT.

The genes are TRBV15 and TRBJ2-7; D is undetermined. This CDR3 comprises 16 residues. V dropped 3 bases and J dropped 6 bases, with 21 bases sitting between them. Germline values: CDR1 LNHNV, CDR2 YYDKDF (reference sequence). The CDR3 DNA reads as TGTGCCACCAGCAGCCCCCTGAGCGCCCACCCCGCCGAGCAGTACTTC. It yields the protein CATSSPLSAHPAEQYF.

The chain couples TRBV28 to TRBJ1-2; TRBD1 agrees at 8 bases. The CDR3 is 15 residues long. Germline V gene sequence: CDR1 MDHEN, CDR2 SYDVKM. V was clipped by 6 bases and J by 5 bases; unmatched bases: 11. The chain's CDR3 is CASSLNRGWLYGYTF. CDR3 nucleotide sequence: TGTGCCAGCAGCCTTAACAGGGGGTGGTTATATGGCTACACCTTC.

This chain joins TRBV27 and TRBJ2-1; 7 bases line up with TRBD1. CDR3 size: 15 residues. The V gene's germline CDR1 is MNHEY and CDR2 SMNVEV (reference sequence). The junction had 10 bases not matched to a gene; V was cut back by 7 bases and J by 4 bases. CDR3 coding DNA: TGTGCCAGCACCCGACGGGACAGCTATTACAATGAGCAGTTCTTC. Protein: CASTRRDSYYNEQFF.

This clone was recorded a few times. The chain recombines TRBV11-1 with TRBJ2-1; 9 bases match TRBD1. The germline CDR1 and CDR2 sequences are SGHAT and FQDESV (reference sequence). Losses at the gene ends were 2 bases for V and 7 bases for J; bases not matched to a gene: 3. The CDR3 totals 14 residues. The CDR3 region is CASSLSDRGNEQFF. CDR3 in DNA: TGTGCCAGCAGCTTAAGTGACAGGGGGAATGAGCAGTTCTTC.

Concerning this clone: Other nucleotide sequences from this sample produce the same CDR3. The chain joins TRBV5-1 to TRBJ2-1; 11 nucleotides match TRBD2. Trimming at V came to 4 bases and at J to 4 bases, leaving 4 bases not matched to a gene. CDR3 length: 15 residues. The germline V gene encodes CDR1 SGHRS and CDR2 YFSETQ. The CDR3 loop reads CASSLLAGVYNEQFF. CDR3 coding DNA: TGCGCCAGCAGCCTACTAGCGGGAGTATACAATGAGCAGTTCTTC.

V and J are TRBV2 and TRBJ1-2, with D maybe TRBD1 (5 bases). The germline gives CDR1 SNHLY, CDR2 FYNNEI. The V and J ends lost 6 bases and 8 bases respectively, with 13 bases between them. CDR3 length equals 12 residues. This CDR3 reads CASSRLAGGYTF. CDR3 sequence (DNA): TGTGCCAGCAGCCGATTGGCAGGGGGCTACACCTTC.

The gene calls are TRBV28 and TRBJ2-1, with D maybe TRBD2 (5 bases). The CDR3 consists of 16 residues. Germline V CDR1 and CDR2: MDHEN, SYDVKM. The ends were cut back, 5 bases at V and 0 bases at J, with 14 bases in the middle. CDR3 residues: CASSVPLVSSYNEQFF. CDR3 coding DNA: TGTGCCAGCAGTGTACCACTAGTAAGCTCCTACAATGAGCAGTTCTTC.

This clone was detected only a few times. The CDR3 region is CASSPGQGSHEQYF. CDR3 nucleotides: TGTGCCAGCAGTCCTGGACAGGGTAGCCACGAGCAGTACTTC. The chain joins TRBV28 to TRBJ2-7; 8 bases map to TRBD1. This CDR3 region has 14 residues. Germline V gives CDR1 MDHEN, CDR2 SYDVKM. V shed 5 bases and J 5 bases; nucleotides not matched to a gene: 8.

This sequence joins TRBV11-1 and TRBJ2-5; D ambiguous. The CDR3 loop spans 12 amino acids. The germline V gene has CDR1 SGHAT and CDR2 FQDESV (reference sequence). Trimming pared 6 bases from V and 0 bases from J, leaving 5 bases between. This CDR3 is CASRGYQETQYF. DNA for the CDR3: TGTGCCAGCAGGGGGTACCAAGAGACCCAGTACTTC.